This T cell receptor beta chain was profiled in a study of blood T cells in healthy people across ages. CDR3 size: 15 residues. With 3 bases clipped from V and 2 bases from J, the junction kept 4 bases outside the gene matches. PCR was performed a second time for roughly 7 to 11 cycles using a sample-barcoded 5' primer and a J-beta primer mix. One entry per CDR3 protein results from TCRdb running MiXCR on the 5' RACE reads. The data contain 1.5 million to 1.9 million distinct CDR3 sequences, approximately 42% of them singletons. Study results and caveats: Donor CMV infection status was unknown, possibly confounding age-related changes in expanded clonotypes. Whereas aged donors had fewer naive CD4+ cells, long-lived donors had more of them and higher diversity.

Regarding this clonotype: Antigen unknown.

Sequencing used blood. The TCR was taken from a young woman in good health. The genes are TRBV12-3 or TRBV12-4 and TRBJ1-5; TRBD1 agrees at 7 bases. The CDR3 coding sequence is TGTGCCAGCAGTTTCCGACAGGGACGCAATCAGCCCCAGCATTTT. Amino acids: CASSFRQGRNQPQHF.